The 5 T cell receptor beta chains below were found in one sample sequenced in a study of T cell changes during pregnancy in multiple sclerosis. Libraries were prepared by immunoSEQ multiplex PCR; TCRdb keeps only in-frame clonotypes and omits some of them. The data show roughly 74,000 clones, less than 90% seen once. Source: peripheral blood, taken before pregnancy. These receptors originate from a female donor with multiple sclerosis, enrolled in a pregnancy study.

This chain uses TRBV15 with TRBJ2-6; TRBD1 agrees at 8 bases. Germline CDR1 reads LNHNV; CDR2 reads YYDKDF (reference sequence). V was pared by 2 bases and J by 4 bases, with 4 bases of the junction left unmatched. The CDR3 spans 16 residues. This chain's CDR3 is CATSRRQGTGANVLTF. In DNA form, the CDR3 reads TGTGCCACCAGCAGACGACAGGGGACCGGGGCCAACGTCCTGACTTTC. The variable domain in full, completed from reference TRBV15 and TRBJ2-6, reads DAMVIQNPRYQVTQFGKPVTLSCSQTLNHNVMYWYQQKSSQAPKLLFHYYDKDFNNEADTPDNFQSRRPNTSFCFLDIRSPGLGDTAMYLCATSRRQGTGANVLTFGAGSRLTVL.

The chain's CDR3 is CAWSVFEAGEGEQYF. The CDR3 DNA reads as TGTGCCTGGAGTGTGTTCGAAGCGGGAGAGGGGGAGCAGTACTTC. The rearrangement uses TRBV30 and TRBJ2-7; 8 bases are shared with TRBD2. Trimming at V came to 0 bases and at J to 7 bases, leaving 11 bases not matched to a gene. The CDR3 runs 15 residues. Germline lookup yields CDR1 GTSNPN and CDR2 SVGIG (reference sequence).

The chain employs TRBV7-6 and TRBJ2-1; 9 bases map to TRBD2. The V segment lost 6 bases and the J segment 3 bases; nucleotides outside the gene matches: 9. The CDR3 loop spans 16 amino acids. Germline lookup yields CDR1 SGHVS and CDR2 FNYEAQ. The CDR3 DNA is TGTGCCAGCAGTGAAATGGGGCGGGAGGGCTACAATGAGCAGTTCTTC. It codes for CASSEMGREGYNEQFF.

A few counts support this clone. The chain uses TRBV9 and TRBJ2-2; D unresolved. In germline, CDR1 is SGDLS, CDR2 YYNGEE. This CDR3 comprises 15 residues. The germline V and J ends were trimmed by 0 bases and 3 bases, with 9 bases remaining between them. CDR3 nucleotides: TGTGCCAGCAGCGTAGAACCCAGGTACACCGGGGAGCTGTTTTTT. This sequence encodes CASSVEPRYTGELFF.

The CDR3 protein is CASSLERESDTQYF. CDR3 in DNA: TGCGCCAGCAGCTTGGAACGGGAGTCAGATACGCAGTATTTT. This sequence joins TRBV5-1 and TRBJ2-3; D is possibly TRBD2 (6 bases). Germline CDR1 SGHRS, CDR2 YFSETQ. V lost 0 bases and J 4 bases, leaving 9 bases between the germline ends. This CDR3 region has 14 residues.